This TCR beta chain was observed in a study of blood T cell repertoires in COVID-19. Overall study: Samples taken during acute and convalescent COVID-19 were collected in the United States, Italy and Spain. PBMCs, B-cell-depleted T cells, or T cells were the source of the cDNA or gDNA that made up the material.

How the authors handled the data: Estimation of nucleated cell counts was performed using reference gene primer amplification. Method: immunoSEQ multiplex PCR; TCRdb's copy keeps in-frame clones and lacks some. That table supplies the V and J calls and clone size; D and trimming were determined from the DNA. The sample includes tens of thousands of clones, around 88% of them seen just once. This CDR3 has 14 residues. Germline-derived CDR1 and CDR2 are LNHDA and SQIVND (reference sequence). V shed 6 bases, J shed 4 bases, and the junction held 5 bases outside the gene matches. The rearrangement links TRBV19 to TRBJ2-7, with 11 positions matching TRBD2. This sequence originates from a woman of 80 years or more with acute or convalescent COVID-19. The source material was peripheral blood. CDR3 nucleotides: TGTGCCAGTAGAACTAGCGGGAGCCTTTACGAGCAGTACTTC. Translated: CASRTSGSLYEQYF. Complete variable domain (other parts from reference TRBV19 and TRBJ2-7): DGGITQSPKYLFRKEGQNVTLSCEQNLNHDAMYWYRQDPGQGLRLIYYSQIVNDFQKGDIAEGYSVSREKKESFPLTVTSAQKNPTAFYLCASRTSGSLYEQYFGPGTRLTVT.